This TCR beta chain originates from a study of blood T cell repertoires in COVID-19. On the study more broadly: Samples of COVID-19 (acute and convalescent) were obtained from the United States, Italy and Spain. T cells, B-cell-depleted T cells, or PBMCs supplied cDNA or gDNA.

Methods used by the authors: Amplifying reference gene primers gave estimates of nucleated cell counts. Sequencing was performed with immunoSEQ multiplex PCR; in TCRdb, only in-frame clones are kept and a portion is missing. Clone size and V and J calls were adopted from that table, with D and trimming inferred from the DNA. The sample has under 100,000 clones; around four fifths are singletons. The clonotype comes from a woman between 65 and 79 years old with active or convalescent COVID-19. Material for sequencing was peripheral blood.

Here the CDR3 reads CASSQGTSGFAWDEQFF. In DNA form, the CDR3 reads TGCGCCAGCAGCCAAGGGACTAGCGGGTTCGCTTGGGATGAGCAGTTCTTC. The J gene is TRBJ2-1, the V gene TRBV4-3, with 11 bases lining up with TRBD2. V shed 1 base, J shed 8 bases, and the junction held 10 bases outside the gene matches. Germline CDR1 is LGHNA and CDR2 is YSLEER. This CDR3 is 17 amino acids long.